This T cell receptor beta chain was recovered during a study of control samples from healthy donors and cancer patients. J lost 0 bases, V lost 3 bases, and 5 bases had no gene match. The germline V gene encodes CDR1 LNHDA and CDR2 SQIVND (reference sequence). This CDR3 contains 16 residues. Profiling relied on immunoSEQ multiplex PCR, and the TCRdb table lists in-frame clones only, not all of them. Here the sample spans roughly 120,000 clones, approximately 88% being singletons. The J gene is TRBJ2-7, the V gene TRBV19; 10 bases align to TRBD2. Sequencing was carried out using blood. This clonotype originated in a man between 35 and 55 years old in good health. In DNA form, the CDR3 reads TGTGCCAGTAGTATTGGGACTAGCGAGTACTCCTACGAGCAGTACTTC. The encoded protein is CASSIGTSEYSYEQYF.